The next 9 T cell receptor beta chains were all read from a single sample in a study of sequential checkpoint blockade in melanoma. Using immunoSEQ multiplex PCR, the repertoire was profiled, and TCRdb retains in-frame clones only, with some absent. Among some 14,000 clones listed, over 75% were seen once. Treatment: randomized to nivolumab then ipilimumab (arm A) or the reverse (arm B). Sequenced here: CD8+ T cells sorted from blood (inferred from file names), sampled from a patient given nivolumab and ipilimumab in sequence. The receptor set was obtained from a human donor with melanoma.

The rearrangement links TRBV5-4 to TRBJ2-1; TRBD2 aligns across 12 bases. The germline gives CDR1 SGHNT, CDR2 YYREEE (reference sequence). This CDR3 is 19 amino acids long. V trimming: 1 base; J trimming: 1 base; junction bases outside the gene matches: 9. CDR3 coding DNA: TGTGCCAGCAGCTTGTCCGGGACTAGCGGGCCTCTATCCTACAATGAGCAGTTCTTC. This encodes CASSLSGTSGPLSYNEQFF.

This chain uses TRBV5-4 with TRBJ2-2, with D tentatively TRBD2 (5 bases). Trimming removed 4 bases at V and 7 bases at J, with 20 bases between. This CDR3 spans 16 amino acids. Germline V CDR1 and CDR2: SGHNT, YYREEE (reference sequence). The CDR3 spells CASSTITRTYGGELFF. CDR3 sequence (DNA): TGTGCCAGCAGCACCATAACTAGGACTTACGGCGGGGAGCTGTTTTTT.

This rearrangement joins TRBV19 to TRBJ2-7, with 7 bases lining up with TRBD1. CDR1 is LNHDA and CDR2 is SQIVND in the germline V gene (reference sequence). V shed 3 bases, J shed 4 bases, and the junction held 6 bases outside the gene matches. The CDR3 spans 14 residues. The CDR3 protein is CASSMGPGQYEQYF. The CDR3 coding sequence is TGTGCCAGTAGTATGGGGCCGGGACAGTACGAGCAGTACTTC.

J is TRBJ1-4 and V is TRBV4-3; possibly TRBD1 for D (5 bases). The germline CDR1 and CDR2 sequences are LGHNA and YSLEER. CDR3 length: 16 residues. V shed 0 bases and J shed 7 bases, with 15 bases lying between them. DNA for the CDR3: TGCGCCAGCAGCCAAGAGGGCAGGGTTATTCGTGAAAAACTGTTTTTT. Amino acid sequence: CASSQEGRVIREKLFF.

V and J are TRBV27 and TRBJ2-5; no reliable D call. V gave up 0 bases and J gave up 1 base, with 9 bases separating them. The CDR3 runs 15 residues. Germline lookup yields CDR1 MNHEY and CDR2 SMNVEV (reference sequence). The CDR3 DNA follows: TGTGCCAGCAGTTTATCATCCTGGAGCCAAGAGACCCAGTACTTC. This encodes CASSLSSWSQETQYF.

This rearrangement joins TRBV4-1 to TRBJ1-1, with D unresolved. This CDR3 region has 15 residues. Trimming stripped 1 base from V and 5 bases from J, with 14 bases between. Germline-derived CDR1 and CDR2 are MGHRA and YSYEKL. The CDR3 DNA follows: TGCGCCAGCAGCCAAGTGACTGGAAGTAGGACTGAAGCTTTCTTT. It specifies CASSQVTGSRTEAFF.

CDR3: CASSLDLAGVTYGYTF. DNA of the CDR3: TGCGCCAGCAGCTTGGATTTAGCAGGGGTGACCTATGGCTACACCTTC. The V and J genes are TRBV5-1 and TRBJ1-2; possibly TRBD1 for D (6 bases). V shed 0 bases and J shed 4 bases, with 16 bases lying between them. Germline V CDR1 and CDR2: SGHRS, YFSETQ. This CDR3 has 16 amino acids. Looking up the rest from reference TRBV5-1 and TRBJ1-2 gives the full variable domain: KAGVTQTPRYLIKTRGQQVTLSCSPISGHRSVSWYQQTPGQGLQFLFEYFSETQRNKGNFPGRFSGRQFSNSRSEMNVSTLELGDSALYLCASSLDLAGVTYGYTFGSGTRLTVV.

As for this clone: Other DNA sequences in the sample encode the same CDR3. The chain uses TRBV27 and TRBJ2-2; possibly TRBD1 for D (6 bases). Germline-derived CDR1 and CDR2 are MNHEY and SMNVEV (reference sequence). This CDR3 spans 13 amino acids. Trimming pared 8 bases from V and 2 bases from J, leaving 9 bases between. CDR3 loop: CASAGTNTGELFF. As DNA, the CDR3 is TGTGCCAGCGCCGGGACAAACACCGGGGAGCTGTTTTTT.

This clone turned up a few times. The CDR3 coding sequence is TGCGCCAGCAGCTCTCGTAATAGCGGGAGACGAGAGACCCAGTACTTC. Its protein product is CASSSRNSGRRETQYF. J is TRBJ2-5 and V is TRBV5-1; TRBD2 aligns across 9 bases. J lost 4 bases, V lost 3 bases, and 10 bases had no gene match. Germline V gene lookup returns CDR1 SGHRS and CDR2 YFSETQ. The CDR3 consists of 16 residues.